The entry that follows covers one TCR beta chain sequence. Its antigen is undetermined. The PCR employed 60 Vbeta primers together with 13 Jbeta primers. Authors' analysis steps: In a later analysis, 79 million or so unique TCR beta chains included roughly 11 million shared by two or more donors. Clones were read by immunoSEQ multiplex PCR, and TCRdb kept only the in-frame ones, dropping some. V, J and clone size derive from that table, while D and trimming were established from the DNA sequence. This table has 140,000 to 150,000 clones, about 80% appearing once. The record originates from a study of cytomegalovirus exposure and HLA in healthy donors. Study-wide points: When a later analysis compared HLA-associated TCR beta chains with equally common others, the HLA-associated chains turned out to be more clonally expanded and to have lower generation probabilities. Links to common viral pathogens appeared, in a later analysis, for several of the most significant clusters. Sequencing probably produced one cluster of sequence variants that were highly shared.

V was pared by 2 bases and J by 5 bases, with 9 bases of the junction left unmatched. The CDR3 runs 16 residues. Germline lookup yields CDR1 ENHRY and CDR2 SYGVKD. The chain uses TRBV10-3 and TRBJ1-5; TRBD1 agrees at 7 bases. The receptor was isolated from a middle-aged man in good health and CMV-seropositive. Sequenced material: PBMCs. The CDR3 DNA reads as TGTGCCATCAGTGAGACAGGGGCGGCACTTGATCAGCCCCAGCATTTT. As protein: CAISETGAALDQPQHF.